This T cell receptor beta chain was recorded in a study of shared clonotypes between healthy human individuals (dated by TCRdb to about 2020). A note on the overall study: Three men and a couple of women, aged 18 to 49 years, made up the cohort. For each donor, CD4 naive and CD4 memory were each given three plates, CD8 naive was given two plates, and CD8 memory was given one plate. To estimate repertoire size and how much clonotypes are shared between individuals, the study performed deep sequencing of blood TCR repertoires from a few healthy adults. To increase sequencing depth and limit assay-specific biases, TCR repertoire library preparation and sequencing were carried out by different laboratories using diverse techniques. Per donor, leukapheresis produced somewhere between about 0.94 and 9 billion PBMCs.

CD8 naive samples were CD45RO-negative cells positively selected for CCR7, giving a CD45RA+CCR7+ population that excluded TemRA cells. The donors were healthy, HIV-negative adults with no recently reported acute infections or vaccinations. Every donor was a Caucasian adult residing in Nashville, Tennessee, USA. After blood collection by leukapheresis, PBMCs were isolated using Ficoll-Histopaque density gradient centrifugation and then cryopreserved in the vapor phase of liquid nitrogen. Analytical flow cytometry was used to check the purity and quantity of each magnetically sorted T cell population. Genomic DNA was isolated from every sorted fraction and measured by UV absorbance on a Nanodrop 2000c. V is pared back by 1 base and J by 7 bases, with 9 bases lying between the germline termini. The germline V gene encodes CDR1 SGHKS and CDR2 YYEKEE (reference sequence). The CDR3, from cysteine to phenylalanine, totals 13 residues. Only the CDR3 part of the read is kept: 39 bases, read in frame from the first base.

Using the deep immunoSEQ assay, multiplex PCR amplified TCR CDR3 regions from genomic DNA. For each cell subset, the extracted genomic DNA was distributed evenly across all wells of several immunoSEQ 96-well plates, and each plate served as one replicate. For sorted subsets, about 220 ng of genomic DNA, equivalent to around 31,000 T cell genomes, went into each replicate PCR. Purified libraries were quantified with a Qubit 3.0 fluorometer, sized on a Bioanalyzer 2100, and re-quantified with the KAPA Library Quantification kit. Every immunoSEQ 96-well plate was sequenced on a separate single-read 150-cycle Illumina NextSeq 550 flow cell. Processing in the source paper ran as follows. Because the immunoSEQ output included only junctional sequences and no quality scores, the filtering could not be the same as the filtering used for full-length reads. Sequences were annotated with PyIR, a Python wrapper for IgBLAST v1.9, and V/J genes and CDR3 were assigned using IMGT germline references. Any read was removed if the V/J assignment was weak (E-value above 1e-6), the CDR3 was missing, or the read contained stop codons, out-of-frame junctions, or ambiguous translated residues. V3J clonotypes were defined by identical inferred V gene, J gene, and CDR3 amino acid sequence. The percentage overlap between two repertoires was calculated by dividing the number of shared unique clonotypes by the size of the smaller repertoire. RTK rarefaction, the Chao1 estimator, and Recon v2.1 estimates of unobserved clonotypes were used to assess repertoire richness. Generation probabilities were computed with OLGA for all TCRbeta clonotypes obtained by the gDNA method from several donors. Here the immuneACCESS table is served through TCRdb, limited to in-frame sequences with V and J called. Missing clones are a known gap in these copies; in checked studies unresolved V genes cover under half, and the rest lacks a known reason. D and trimming were read from the DNA, whereas the V and J calls and clone size are those reported in that table. The sample yields approximately 740,000 clones; about 91% were counted once. The leading ten clones occupy less than 25% of the sample.

What the work shows at the level of the full study, not this receptor alone: Naive subsets generally had larger estimated clonotype richness than memory subsets. The small number of donors limited the genetic and exposure-history diversity represented. Pairwise subsampling led to the expectation that sequencing depth would affect the degree of clonotype sharing among donors. Sampling was limited to blood, and TCR repertoires in tissue likely differ from TCR repertoires in blood. Compared with non-shared clonotypes, clonotypes shared by all four sorted-subset donors had higher generation probabilities. About 5% of naive CD4, 3.5% of naive CD8, approximately 2.2% of memory CD4, and 0.4% of memory CD8 clonotypes were shared across several donors. Incomplete sequencing was indicated by rarefaction of sorted-subset datasets, despite the large sequencing depth.

In the case of this clone: Its antigen remains undetermined. No clone much larger than this one lies a single base away; base qualities are absent.

Sequenced input: naive CD8+ T cells sorted from blood. The sample's cell subset or site label, decoded: CD45RA+CCR7+. The V and J genes are TRBV5-5 and TRBJ2-1; a tentative D call is TRBD2 (5 bases match). This clonotype was sampled from a man aged 25-40 years in good health. Read as DNA, the sequence is TGTGCCAGCAGCTTGTTACTAGTGAATGAGCAGTTCTTC. It encodes CASSLLLVNEQFF.